This TCR beta chain was found in a study of blood T cell repertoires in COVID-19. Overall study context: Sources were T cells, B-cell-depleted T cells, or PBMCs; the material itself was cDNA or gDNA.

Generated by immunoSEQ multiplex PCR, the TCRdb table keeps only in-frame clones and is missing some. This table holds roughly 250,000 clones, roughly 90% found once. Unmatched junction bases numbered 1, after V lost 8 bases and J lost 10 bases. This CDR3 has 11 amino acids. Per the germline V gene, CDR1 is DFQATT and CDR2 is SNEGSKA (reference sequence). This chain links TRBV20-1 with TRBJ1-6; the match to TRBD1 covers 11 bases. What was sequenced was peripheral blood. This sequence originates from a man aged 25-45 years with acute or convalescent COVID-19. The CDR3: CSRDRGSPLHF. Here the CDR3 DNA reads TGCAGTAGGGACAGGGGGTCACCCCTCCACTTT.